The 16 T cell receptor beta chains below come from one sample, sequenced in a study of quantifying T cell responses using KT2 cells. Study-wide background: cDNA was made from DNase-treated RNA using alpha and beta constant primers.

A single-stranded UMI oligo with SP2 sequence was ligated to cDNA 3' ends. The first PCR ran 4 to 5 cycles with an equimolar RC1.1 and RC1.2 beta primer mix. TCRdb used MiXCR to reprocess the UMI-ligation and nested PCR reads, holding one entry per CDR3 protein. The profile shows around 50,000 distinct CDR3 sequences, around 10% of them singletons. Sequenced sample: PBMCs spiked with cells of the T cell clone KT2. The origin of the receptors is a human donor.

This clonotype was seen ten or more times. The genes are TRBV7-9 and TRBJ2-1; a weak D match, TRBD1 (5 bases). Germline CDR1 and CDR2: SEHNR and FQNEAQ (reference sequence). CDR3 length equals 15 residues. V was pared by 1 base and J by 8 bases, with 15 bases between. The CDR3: CASSLVPDSRDEQFF. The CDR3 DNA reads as TGTGCCAGCAGCTTAGTTCCTGACAGCCGAGATGAGCAGTTCTTC. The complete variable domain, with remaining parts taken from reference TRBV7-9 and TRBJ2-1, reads DTGVSQNPRHKITKRGQNVTFRCDPISEHNRLYWYRQTLGQGPEFLTYFQNEAQLEKSRLLSDRFSAERPKGSFSTLEIQRTEQGDSAMYLCASSLVPDSRDEQFFGPGTRLTVL.

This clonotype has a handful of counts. The CDR3 sequence is CASRGLGTNEQFF. Here the CDR3 DNA reads TGTGCCAGCAGAGGGCTGGGAACCAATGAGCAGTTCTTC. The V and J genes are TRBV12-3 or TRBV12-4 and TRBJ2-1; no clear D. The V gene lost 6 bases and the J gene lost 6 bases, with 12 bases spanning the gap. The CDR3 loop spans 13 amino acids.

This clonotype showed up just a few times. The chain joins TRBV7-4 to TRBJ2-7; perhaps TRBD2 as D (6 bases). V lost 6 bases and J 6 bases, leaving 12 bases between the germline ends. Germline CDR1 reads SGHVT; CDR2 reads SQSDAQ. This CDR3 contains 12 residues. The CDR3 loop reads CASSKGGCEQYF. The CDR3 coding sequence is TGTGCCAGCAGTAAGGGAGGCTGCGAGCAGTACTTC.

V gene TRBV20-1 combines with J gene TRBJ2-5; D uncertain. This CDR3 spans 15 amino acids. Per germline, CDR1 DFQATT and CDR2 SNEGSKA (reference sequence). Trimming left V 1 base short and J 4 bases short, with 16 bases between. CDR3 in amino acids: CSARVNSRLLETQYF. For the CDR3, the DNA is TGCAGTGCTAGAGTGAACAGTAGGTTATTAGAGACCCAGTACTTC.

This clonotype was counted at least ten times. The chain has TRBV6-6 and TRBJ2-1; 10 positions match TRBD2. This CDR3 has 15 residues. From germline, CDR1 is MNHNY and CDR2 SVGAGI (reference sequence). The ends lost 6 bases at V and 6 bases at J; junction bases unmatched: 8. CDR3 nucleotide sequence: TGTGCCAGCAGCTACGGGGGACTAGCGACCAATGAGCAGTTCTTC. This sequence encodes CASSYGGLATNEQFF.

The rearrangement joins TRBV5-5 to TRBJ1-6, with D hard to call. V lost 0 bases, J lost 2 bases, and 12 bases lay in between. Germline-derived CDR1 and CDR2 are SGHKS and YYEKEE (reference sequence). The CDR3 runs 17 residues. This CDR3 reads CASSLAEEPTYNSPLHF. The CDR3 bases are TGTGCCAGCAGCTTGGCCGAAGAACCTACCTATAATTCACCCCTCCACTTT.

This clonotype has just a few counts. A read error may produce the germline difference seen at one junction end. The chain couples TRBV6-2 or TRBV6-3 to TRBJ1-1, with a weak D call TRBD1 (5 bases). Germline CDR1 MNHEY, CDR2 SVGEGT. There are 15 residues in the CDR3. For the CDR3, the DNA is TGTGCCAGCAAGACCCAGGGAAGGATGAACCCTGAAGCTTTCTTT. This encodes CASKTQGRMNPEAFF.

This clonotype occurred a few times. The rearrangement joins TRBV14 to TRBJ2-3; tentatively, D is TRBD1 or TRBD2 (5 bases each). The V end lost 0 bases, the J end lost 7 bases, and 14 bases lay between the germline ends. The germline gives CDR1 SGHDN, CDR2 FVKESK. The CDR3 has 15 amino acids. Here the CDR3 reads CASSQDRGVWNTQYF. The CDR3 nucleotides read TGTGCCAGCAGCCAAGATCGGGGCGTGTGGAATACGCAGTATTTT.

CDR3 in DNA: TGCGCCAGCAGCTTGGAGGTCGGGGGGAAGAGCTCCTACAATGAGCAGTTCTTC. Translating gives CASSLEVGGKSSYNEQFF. The chain employs TRBV5-1 and TRBJ2-1; the match to TRBD2 covers 7 bases. With 0 bases clipped from V and 0 bases from J, the junction kept 9 bases outside the gene matches. Germline CDR1 is SGHRS and CDR2 is YFSETQ. This CDR3 spans 18 amino acids.

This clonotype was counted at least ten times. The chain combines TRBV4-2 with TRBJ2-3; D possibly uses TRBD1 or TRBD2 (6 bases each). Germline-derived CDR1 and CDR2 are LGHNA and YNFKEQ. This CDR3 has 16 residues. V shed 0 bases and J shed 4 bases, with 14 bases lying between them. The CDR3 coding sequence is TGTGCCAGCAGCCAAGATAAGGGGGGCCAAGCAGATACGCAGTATTTT. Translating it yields CASSQDKGGQADTQYF.

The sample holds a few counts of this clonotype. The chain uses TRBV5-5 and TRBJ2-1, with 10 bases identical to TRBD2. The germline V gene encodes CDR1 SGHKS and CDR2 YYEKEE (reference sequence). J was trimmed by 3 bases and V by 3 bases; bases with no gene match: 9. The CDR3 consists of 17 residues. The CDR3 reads CASSSLAGGPNYNEQFF. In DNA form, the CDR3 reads TGTGCCAGCAGCTCATTAGCGGGGGGCCCCAACTACAATGAGCAGTTCTTC.

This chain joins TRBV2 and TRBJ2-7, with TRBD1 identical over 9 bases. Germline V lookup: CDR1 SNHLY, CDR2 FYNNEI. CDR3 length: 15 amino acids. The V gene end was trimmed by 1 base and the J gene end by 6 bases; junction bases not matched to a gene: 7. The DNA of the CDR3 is TGTGCCAGCAGTGAAGAAGGGACAGGGACTCCCGAGCAGTACTTC. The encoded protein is CASSEEGTGTPEQYF.

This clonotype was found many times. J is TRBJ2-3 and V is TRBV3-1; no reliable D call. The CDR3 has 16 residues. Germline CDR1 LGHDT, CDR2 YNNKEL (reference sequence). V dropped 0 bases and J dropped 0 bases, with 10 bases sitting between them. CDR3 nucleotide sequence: TGTGCCAGCAGCCAAGAACAGTATCCTAGCACAGATACGCAGTATTTT. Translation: CASSQEQYPSTDTQYF.

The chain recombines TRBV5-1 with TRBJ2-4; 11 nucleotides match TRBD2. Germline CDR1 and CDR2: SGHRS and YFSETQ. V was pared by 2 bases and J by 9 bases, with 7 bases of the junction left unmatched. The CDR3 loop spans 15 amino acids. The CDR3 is CASSFTGTSGSIQYF. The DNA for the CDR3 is TGCGCCAGCAGCTTCACCGGGACTAGCGGTAGCATTCAGTACTTC.

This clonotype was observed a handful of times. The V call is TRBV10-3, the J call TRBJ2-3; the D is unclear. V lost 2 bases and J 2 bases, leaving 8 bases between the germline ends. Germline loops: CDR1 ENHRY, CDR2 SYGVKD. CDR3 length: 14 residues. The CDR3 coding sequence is TGTGCCATCAGTGAGCTGGGTAACACAGATACGCAGTATTTT. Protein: CAISELGNTDTQYF.

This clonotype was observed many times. The CDR3 loop is CASSPPGRKTQYF. The CDR3 DNA is TGTGCCAGCAGTCCCCCCGGGCGGAAGACCCAGTACTTC. The rearrangement joins TRBV12-3 or TRBV12-4 to TRBJ2-5; unclear D gene. The CDR3 is made up of 13 amino acids. The ends were cut back, 5 bases at V and 6 bases at J, with 13 bases in the middle.